What follows are 12 T cell receptor beta chains derived from one specimen sequenced in a study of shared clonotypes between healthy human individuals. Method: immunoSEQ multiplex PCR; TCRdb's copy keeps in-frame clones and lacks some. The sample has about 2.3 million clones; around 92% are singletons. The sample consisted of naive CD4+ T cells from PBMCs. The subset here: CD45RA+ positively selected. The receptors originated from a man younger than 35 in good health. Some clones in this sample may be carry-over from other donors' samples.

The gene calls are TRBV30 and TRBJ1-2; 7 bases match TRBD1. Germline lookup yields CDR1 GTSNPN and CDR2 SVGIG (reference sequence). V lost 0 bases to trimming and J lost 3 bases; unmatched junction nucleotides: 10. The CDR3 length is 16 residues. The CDR3 here is CAWSVGDSRPYYGYTF. The DNA of the CDR3 is TGTGCCTGGAGTGTAGGGGACAGCAGGCCCTACTATGGCTACACCTTC.

V is TRBV7-9 and J is TRBJ1-6, with 7 bases matching TRBD1. This CDR3 is built from 14 residues. CDR1 and CDR2 (germline): SEHNR, FQNEAQ (reference sequence). After removal of 4 bases from V and 8 bases from J, the junction contained 5 bases not matched to a gene. CDR3 DNA sequence: TGTGCCAGCAGCTCGGGACAGCCCGATTCACCCCTCCACTTT. As protein: CASSSGQPDSPLHF.

The rearrangement joins TRBV25-1 to TRBJ2-7; D uncertain. Germline lookup yields CDR1 MGHDK and CDR2 SYGVNS. The CDR3 runs to 11 residues. V was shortened by 6 bases and J by 6 bases, with 9 bases between the two germline ends. The CDR3: CASSVKSEQYF. For the CDR3, the DNA is TGTGCCAGCAGCGTCAAAAGCGAGCAGTACTTC.

This chain joins TRBV28 and TRBJ2-5; D gene uncertain. The CDR3 loop spans 13 amino acids. V lost 5 bases and J 2 bases, leaving 9 bases between the germline ends. Germline lookup yields CDR1 MDHEN and CDR2 SYDVKM. The CDR3 DNA reads as TGTGCCAGCAGTAGGGCAGGACAAGAGACCCAGTACTTC. Translated: CASSRAGQETQYF.

This clone was counted a single time. The identical CDR3 is also encoded by other nucleotide sequences in the sample. The chain carries TRBV28 and TRBJ2-7; a possible D gene is TRBD2 (5 bases). The V gene's germline CDR1 is MDHEN and CDR2 SYDVKM. V lost 8 bases and J 2 bases, leaving 13 bases between the germline ends. The CDR3 is made up of 13 amino acids. Here the CDR3 DNA reads TGTGCCAGCTCTAGGACTGCCACCTACGAGCAGTACTTC. Amino acid sequence: CASSRTATYEQYF.

The chain has TRBV5-1 and TRBJ1-1; no clear D gene. Trimming pared 4 bases from V and 1 base from J, leaving 8 bases between. The V gene's germline CDR1 is SGHRS and CDR2 YFSETQ. This CDR3 has 13 amino acids. CDR3 bases: TGCGCCAGCAGCGGAAGCAAGAACACTGAAGCTTTCTTT. The encoded protein is CASSGSKNTEAFF.

The gene calls are TRBV7-9 and TRBJ2-7, with a possible D match to TRBD2 (6 bases). The CDR3 length is 16 residues. CDR1 and CDR2 (germline): SEHNR, FQNEAQ (reference sequence). The V and J ends lost 5 bases and 0 bases respectively, with 17 bases between them. The DNA for the CDR3 is TGTGCCAGCAGCCCTGTTGGGGGGTCGGGCTCCTACGAGCAGTACTTC. Encoded protein: CASSPVGGSGSYEQYF. Full variable domain (rest looked up from reference TRBV7-9 and TRBJ2-7): DTGVSQNPRHKITKRGQNVTFRCDPISEHNRLYWYRQTLGQGPEFLTYFQNEAQLEKSRLLSDRFSAERPKGSFSTLEIQRTEQGDSAMYLCASSPVGGSGSYEQYFGPGTRLTVT.

The chain is built from TRBV7-9 and TRBJ2-7; D remains ambiguous. The ends were cut back, 5 bases at V and 3 bases at J, with 20 bases in the middle. Germline V CDR1 and CDR2: SEHNR, FQNEAQ (reference sequence). CDR3 length equals 16 residues. The chain's CDR3 is CASSVKELPIYYEQYF. As DNA, the CDR3 is TGTGCCAGCAGCGTAAAAGAATTACCAATATACTACGAGCAGTACTTC.

J is TRBJ2-7 and V is TRBV7-8; D may be TRBD2 (7 bases). Germline CDR1 SGHVS, CDR2 FQNEAQ. The CDR3 is 15 amino acids. The germline V and J ends were trimmed by 4 bases and 5 bases, with 18 bases remaining between them. CDR3 in DNA: TGTGCCAGCAGCTCAAGGGGGGGGGCCCTCCACGAGCAGTACTTC. This sequence encodes CASSSRGGALHEQYF.

The chain joins TRBV19 to TRBJ1-5, with D possibly matching TRBD1 (5 bases). Germline V gene data show CDR1 as LNHDA and CDR2 as SQIVND (reference sequence). There are 12 residues in the CDR3. Trimming took off 8 bases at V and 5 bases at J, with 10 bases between the two ends. The DNA of the CDR3 is TGTGCCAGTGCAGGGTTCGATCAGCCCCAGCATTTT. Protein product: CASAGFDQPQHF.

The rearrangement links TRBV7-3 to TRBJ2-3; 10 nucleotides align to TRBD2. Germline CDR1 reads SGHTA; CDR2 reads FQGTGA. CDR3 size: 16 residues. J lost 2 bases, V lost 5 bases, and 7 bases had no gene match. The CDR3 DNA reads TGTGCCAGCAGCAACTACCTAGCGGGGGTCACAGATACGCAGTATTTT. This codes for CASSNYLAGVTDTQYF.

The J gene is TRBJ1-4, the V gene TRBV7-2; TRBD1 is a possible D gene (6 bases). The CDR3 is 13 residues long. Germline CDR1 reads SGHTA; CDR2 reads FQGNSA. Trimming shortened V by 5 bases and J by 10 bases, and 14 bases separated the two germline ends. CDR3: CASSSNREAKLFF. The DNA of the CDR3 is TGTGCCAGCAGCAGTAACAGGGAGGCAAAACTGTTTTTT.